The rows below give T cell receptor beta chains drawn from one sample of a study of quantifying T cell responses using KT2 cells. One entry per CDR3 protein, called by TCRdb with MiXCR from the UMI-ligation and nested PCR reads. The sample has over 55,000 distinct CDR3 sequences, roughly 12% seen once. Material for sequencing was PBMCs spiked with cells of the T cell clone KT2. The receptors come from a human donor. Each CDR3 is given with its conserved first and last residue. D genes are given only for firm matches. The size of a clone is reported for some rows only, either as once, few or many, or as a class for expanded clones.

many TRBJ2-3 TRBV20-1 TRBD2 TGCAGTGCTAGAGTACCCAGCGGGGTTACAGATACGCAGTATTTT CSARVPSGVTDTQYF
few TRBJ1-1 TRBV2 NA TGTGCCAGCAGTGGGCTACGGGGGCTGGCTGAAGCTTTCTTT CASSGLRGLAEAFF
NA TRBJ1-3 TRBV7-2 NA TGTGCCAGCAGTATCGGGCCCTCTACGGACACCATATATTTT CASSIGPSTDTIYF
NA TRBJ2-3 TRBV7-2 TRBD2 TGTGCCAGCAGCTTAGAACTAGCGGGAGGGCCGAGCGGTACGCAGTATTTT CASSLELAGGPSGTQYF
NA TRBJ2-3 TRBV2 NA TGTGCCAGCAGAGGCGGGGGCCCCCTAACAGATACGCAGTATTTT CASRGGGPLTDTQYF
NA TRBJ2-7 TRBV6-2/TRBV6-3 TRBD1 TGTGCCAGCAGCCTCATCCGGGACAGGGTGAGCCACGAGCAGTACTTC CASSLIRDRVSHEQYF
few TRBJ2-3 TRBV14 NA TGTGCCAGCAGCCAAGGTGATTACTACTACACAGATACGCAGTATTTT CASSQGDYYYTDTQYF
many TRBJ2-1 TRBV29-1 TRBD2 TGCAGCGTTCTGACTAGCGGGGGGGTTCACAATGAGCAGTTCTTC CSVLTSGGVHNEQFF
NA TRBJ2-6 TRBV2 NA TGTGCCAGCAACTACCCCTCTGGGGCCAACGTCCTGACTTTC CASNYPSGANVLTF
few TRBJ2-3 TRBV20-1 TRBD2 TGCAGTGCTAGATTGAGCGGGAGATTAGATACGCAGTATTTT CSARLSGRLDTQYF
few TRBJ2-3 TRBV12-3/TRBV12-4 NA TGTGCCAGCAGTTTTGGTGGCCCTCCCTCAGATACGCAGTATTTT CASSFGGPPSDTQYF
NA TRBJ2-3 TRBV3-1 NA TGTGCCAGCCTACATCCAAGAAAGGATACGCAGTATTTT CASLHPRKDTQYF
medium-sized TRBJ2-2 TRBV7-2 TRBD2 TGTGCCAGCAGCTTAGTACCTAGCGGGTCCGGGGAGCTGTTTTTT CASSLVPSGSGELFF
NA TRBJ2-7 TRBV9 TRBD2 TGTGCCAGCAGCGTAGGGGGCCTGGCTAGCGGGAGCTACGAGCAGTACTTC CASSVGGLASGSYEQYF
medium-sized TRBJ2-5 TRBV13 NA TGTGCCAGCAGCACTTATAGCTGGGGGCCCATTTGGGAGACCCAGTACTTC CASSTYSWGPIWETQYF
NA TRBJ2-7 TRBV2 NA TGTGCCAGCAGAAGTAGGTTAGAAGGTCCGTACGAGCAGTACTTC CASRSRLEGPYEQYF
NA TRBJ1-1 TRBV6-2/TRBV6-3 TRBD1 TGTGCCAGCAGCGACAGGGCGGGCACTGAAGCTTTCTTT CASSDRAGTEAFF
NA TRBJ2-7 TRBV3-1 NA TGTGCCAGCAGCCAATTCAGGCCCCACTACGAGCAGTACTTC CASSQFRPHYEQYF
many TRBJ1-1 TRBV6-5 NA TGTGCCAGCAGTTATGGGGGCACTGAAGCTTTCTTT CASSYGGTEAFF
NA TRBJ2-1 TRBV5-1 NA TGCGCCAGCAGCTTGGTCCCGCTAGTAGAGACCTACAATGAGCAGTTCTTC CASSLVPLVETYNEQFF